Detailed here is one T cell receptor beta chain. The data stem from a study of blood T cell repertoires in COVID-19. Study overall: The analysed material was cDNA or gDNA that came from T cells, B-cell-depleted T cells, or PBMCs.

Germline trimming cut 0 bases from V and 10 bases from J; bases unmatched to any gene: 5. The CDR3 is made up of 14 amino acids. Germline CDR1 reads SEHNR; CDR2 reads FQNEAQ (reference sequence). Original processing notes: Nucleated cell number was recorded as an estimate derived from reference gene primer amplification. The table came from immunoSEQ multiplex PCR; TCRdb's copy has only in-frame clones and leaves some out. D and trimming come from the DNA, and the V and J calls and clone size come from that table. The sample contains over 40,000 clones, around 92% of which appear only once. This TCR came from a human donor in a cohort sampled during active COVID-19. Sequenced input: peripheral blood. The chain uses TRBV7-9 and TRBJ2-1; 8 nucleotides match TRBD1. CDR3 residues: CASSLAWAGGEQFF. In DNA, the CDR3 is TGTGCCAGCAGCTTAGCGTGGGCAGGGGGCGAGCAGTTCTTC.